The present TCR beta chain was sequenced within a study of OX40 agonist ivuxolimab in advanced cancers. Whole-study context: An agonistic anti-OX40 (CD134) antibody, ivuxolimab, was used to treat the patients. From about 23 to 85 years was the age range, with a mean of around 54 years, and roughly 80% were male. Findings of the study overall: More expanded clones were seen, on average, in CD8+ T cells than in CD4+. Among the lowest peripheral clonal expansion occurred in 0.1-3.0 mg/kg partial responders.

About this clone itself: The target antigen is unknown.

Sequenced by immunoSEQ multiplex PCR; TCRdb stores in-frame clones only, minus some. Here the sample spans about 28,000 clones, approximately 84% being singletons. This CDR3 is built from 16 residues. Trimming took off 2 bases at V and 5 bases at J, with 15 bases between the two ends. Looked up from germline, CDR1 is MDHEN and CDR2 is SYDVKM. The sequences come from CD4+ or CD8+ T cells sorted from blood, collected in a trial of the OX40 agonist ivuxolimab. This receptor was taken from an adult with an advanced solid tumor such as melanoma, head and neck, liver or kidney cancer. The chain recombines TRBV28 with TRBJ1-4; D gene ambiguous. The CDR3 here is CASSLVWPQRNEKLFF. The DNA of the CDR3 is TGTGCCAGCAGTTTAGTTTGGCCACAGAGAAATGAAAAACTGTTTTTT.